The source of this T cell receptor beta chain is a study of human T cells and chemical hapten exposure. In TCRdb, the RACE reads were re-called with MiXCR into one record per CDR3 protein. The table records about 360,000 distinct CDR3 sequences, roughly 4.8% of them present only once. A remark on this clonotype: Its matching antigen is unknown.

Study observations and caveats: Compared with pre-sensitization or healthy control sets, expanded TCRs clustered more. Unchanged with DPC sensitization were TCRs above 1 in 1000 frequency.

Described time point: patch test 1, 2 weeks after DPC sensitization. Noted treatment: therapeutic diphenylcyclopropenone sensitization with weekly scalp DPC. The V and J ends lost 6 bases and 8 bases, in that order; junction bases with no gene match: 9. This CDR3 comprises 15 residues. Germline lookup yields CDR1 MNHEY and CDR2 SVGAGI. This chain uses TRBV6-5 with TRBJ1-4, with 10 bases lining up with TRBD1. The origin of this receptor is a woman aged 45 to 65 with alopecia areata. Some clones in this sample may be carry-over from other donors' samples. Sequenced here: whole blood, sampled in connection with sensitization to the hapten diphenylcyclopropenone (DPC). The CDR3 DNA reads as TGTGCCAGCAGCCAAGAGGGACAGGGGAGGGAAAAACTGTTTTTT. Encoded protein: CASSQEGQGREKLFF.